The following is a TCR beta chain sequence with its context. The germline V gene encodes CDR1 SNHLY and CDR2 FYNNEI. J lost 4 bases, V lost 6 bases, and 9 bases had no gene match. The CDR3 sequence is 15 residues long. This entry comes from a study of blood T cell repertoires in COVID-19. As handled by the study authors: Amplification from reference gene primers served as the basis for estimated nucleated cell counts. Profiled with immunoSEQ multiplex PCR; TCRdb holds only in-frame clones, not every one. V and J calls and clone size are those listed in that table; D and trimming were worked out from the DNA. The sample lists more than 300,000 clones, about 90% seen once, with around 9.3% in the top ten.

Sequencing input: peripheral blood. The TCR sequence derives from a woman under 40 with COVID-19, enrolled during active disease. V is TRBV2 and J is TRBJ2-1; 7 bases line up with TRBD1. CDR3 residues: CASRDRAPQYNEQFF. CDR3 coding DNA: TGTGCCAGCAGAGACAGGGCCCCTCAATACAATGAGCAGTTCTTC.